Each of the 16 T cell receptor beta chains below was sequenced from the same sample in a study of neurological immune-mediated disorders. TCRdb passed the 5' RACE reads through MiXCR, listing each CDR3 protein once. The sample lists over 55,000 distinct CDR3 sequences; roughly a tenth were seen once. Time point given: longitudinal time-point 1 (baseline). The source material was PBMCs. All receptors derive from a man younger than 40 in good health.

This clonotype has ten or more counts. The CDR3 loop reads CASSQGTGGVHEQYF. The CDR3 DNA sequence: TGTGCCAGCAGCCAGGGGACAGGGGGAGTCCACGAGCAGTACTTC. J is TRBJ2-7 and V is TRBV7-7, with TRBD1 identical over 11 bases. The CDR3 length is 15 residues. Looked up from germline, CDR1 is SSHAT and CDR2 is FNYEAQ (reference sequence). With V trimmed by 5 bases and J by 5 bases, 8 bases remained unmatched.

The rearrangement links TRBV12-3 or TRBV12-4 to TRBJ2-7, with 9 bases identical to TRBD1. The V gene end was trimmed by 6 bases and the J gene end by 4 bases; junction bases not matched to a gene: 10. The CDR3 sequence is 15 residues long. The CDR3 sequence: CASRPLSGQGYEQYF. CDR3 nucleotides: TGTGCCAGCAGACCCCTTTCGGGACAGGGATACGAGCAGTACTTC.

This clonotype has a count of ten or more. The chain has TRBV5-1 and TRBJ2-3; D not resolved. CDR3 size: 14 residues. CDR1 is SGHRS and CDR2 is YFSETQ in the germline V gene. Between the trimmed V and J ends, which lost 4 bases and 0 bases, there was a span of 9 bases. The CDR3 protein is CASSPPGSTDTQYF. The CDR3 nucleotides are TGCGCCAGCAGCCCGCCAGGTAGCACAGATACGCAGTATTTT.

This clonotype was seen more than once but under ten times. The J gene is TRBJ1-2, the V gene TRBV27; possibly TRBD1 for D (5 bases). The CDR3 contains 13 residues. Germline V CDR1 and CDR2: MNHEY, SMNVEV (reference sequence). V shed 5 bases and J shed 5 bases, with 12 bases lying between them. As DNA, the CDR3 is TGTGCCAGCAGTGGAGCCGACAGATATGGCTACACCTTC. Translated: CASSGADRYGYTF.

As concerns this clonotype: A junction boundary mismatches the germline segment, possibly from a read error. The gene calls are TRBV5-1 and TRBJ2-2; 10 bases are shared with TRBD2. CDR1 is SGHRS, CDR2 YFSETQ, per germline. The CDR3 extends over 17 amino acids. The CDR3 coding sequence is TGCGCCAGCAGCTTGGGACCAGCGGGAGGGGGCACCCGGGAGCTGTTTTTT. Its translation is CASSLGPAGGGTRELFF.

This clonotype was recorded many times. This sequence joins TRBV6-6 and TRBJ1-5; D is unclear. CDR1 MNHNY and CDR2 SVGAGI come from the germline V gene (reference sequence). With 4 bases removed from V and 0 bases from J, the gap between germline ends came to 4 bases. CDR3 size: 13 residues. The CDR3 nucleotides read TGTGCCAGCAGTTGGGGTAGCAATCAGCCCCAGCATTTT. This encodes CASSWGSNQPQHF.

This clonotype was picked up a small number of times. This CDR3 is CASSLIGDTQYF. CDR3 in DNA: TGTGCCAGCAGTTTAATCGGAGATACGCAGTATTTT. The V call is TRBV28, the J call TRBJ2-3; D unresolved. The CDR3 runs to 12 residues. Germline V lookup: CDR1 MDHEN, CDR2 SYDVKM. Trimming cost V 2 bases and J 5 bases, with 5 bases left between them.

In its sample, this clonotype was seen many times. This chain links TRBV12-3 or TRBV12-4 with TRBJ2-3; D not certain. V gave up 1 base and J gave up 4 bases, with 6 bases separating them. The CDR3 is made up of 13 amino acids. The CDR3 here is CASSLGDPDTQYF. The CDR3 DNA sequence: TGTGCCAGCAGTTTAGGGGATCCAGATACGCAGTATTTT.

This clonotype was found many times. V usage is TRBV10-3 and J usage is TRBJ1-1; D perhaps matches TRBD1 (6 bases). CDR1 and CDR2 from the germline V gene are ENHRY and SYGVKD. V was clipped by 6 bases and J by 4 bases, with 12 bases between them. The CDR3 runs to 13 residues. The CDR3 DNA follows: TGTGCCATCAGAGTACCGGGGGCCACTGAAGCTTTCTTT. It yields the protein CAIRVPGATEAFF.

This clonotype was detected ten times or more. The chain uses TRBV20-1 and TRBJ2-3; 10 bases fit TRBD2. The germline CDR1 and CDR2 sequences are DFQATT and SNEGSKA (reference sequence). The length of the CDR3 is 17 residues. The trim removed 6 bases at V and 0 bases at J, leaving 12 bases unmatched. The CDR3 loop is CSADMAGLASSTDTQYF. The CDR3 region has the DNA TGCAGTGCGGACATGGCGGGACTAGCGTCTAGCACAGATACGCAGTATTTT.

In its sample, this clonotype was seen once. A much larger clone lies a single base off, so this may be a read error. The chain recombines TRBV5-1 with TRBJ1-6; TRBD1 is a possible D gene (6 bases). CDR1 and CDR2 (germline): SGHRS, YFSETQ. CDR3 length: 15 amino acids. CDR3 protein: CASSIQTGLDSPRHF. Written as DNA, the CDR3 is TGCGCCAGCAGCATACAGACAGGACTGGATTCACCCCGCCACTTT.

The chain joins TRBV28 to TRBJ2-3; TRBD1 matches 10 bases. J lost 4 bases, V lost 5 bases, and 9 bases had no gene match. CDR1 is MDHEN and CDR2 is SYDVKM in the germline V gene. CDR3 size: 16 residues. The CDR3 DNA is TGTGCCAGCAGTGCAGGGCTCGGACAGGGGGCAGATACGCAGTATTTT. Translating gives CASSAGLGQGADTQYF.

This clonotype was detected ten times or more. The chain links TRBV20-1 to TRBJ1-5; the D is unclear. CDR1 and CDR2 (germline): DFQATT, SNEGSKA (reference sequence). V lost 1 base, J lost 7 bases, and 8 bases lay in between. The length of the CDR3 is 12 residues. CDR3 DNA sequence: TGCAGTGCTAGAGTGGATGGCCAGCCCCAGCATTTT. This encodes CSARVDGQPQHF.

This clonotype was seen ten or more times. The chain couples TRBV5-1 to TRBJ1-2; D might be TRBD1 (5 bases). Germline loops: CDR1 SGHRS, CDR2 YFSETQ. The CDR3 length is 15 residues. Trimming took off 0 bases at V and 0 bases at J, with 9 bases between the two ends. The CDR3 here is CASSLVGTANYGYTF. CDR3 DNA sequence: TGCGCCAGCAGCTTGGTAGGGACTGCTAACTATGGCTACACCTTC.

This clonotype was found many times. V usage is TRBV10-3 and J usage is TRBJ2-2, with D possibly matching TRBD2 (7 bases). The germline gives CDR1 ENHRY, CDR2 SYGVKD. Trimming removed 3 bases from V and 5 bases from J, with 28 bases in between. The CDR3 has 20 residues. DNA of the CDR3: TGTGCCATCAGTGACCATCATGGGGGGGCCACTTACGGAAATACCGGGGAGCTGTTTTTT. Its protein product is CAISDHHGGATYGNTGELFF.

Ten or more counts support this clonotype. The chain combines TRBV29-1 with TRBJ1-1; D gene ambiguous. V was trimmed by 5 bases and J by 7 bases, leaving 14 bases between them. Germline V gene data show CDR1 as SQVTM and CDR2 as ANQGSEA. The CDR3 totals 12 residues. In DNA form, the CDR3 reads TGCAGCGTTTACCAGGCCTATGGTGAAGCTTTCTTT. Amino acid sequence: CSVYQAYGEAFF.